This paragraph covers one TCR beta chain sequence. The antigen it recognizes is unknown. Qualities for individual bases were not recorded, and no much larger clone is one base off. The data were taken from a study of T-cell memory formation after mild COVID-19 (dated by TCRdb to 2020 to 2022). Some background on the complete study: TCR sequence clusters from the two donors were found to be largely donor specific. In a couple of donors, T-cell clones that expanded and contracted after mild COVID-19 were tracked by sequencing TCRalpha and TCRbeta repertoires over time. The cohort was made up of two young adult volunteers, one female and one male, who were previously healthy.

Trimming accounts for 6 bases at V and 8 bases at J, while the number of junction bases matched to no gene is 11. The CDR3 holds 15 amino acids from the cysteine to the phenylalanine. Only CDR3 DNA is held: 45 bases, read in frame from base 1. The germline V gene provides CDR1 MNHEY and CDR2 SVGEGT. The sequencer was an Illumina NovaSeq 6000. TCRalpha and TCRbeta cDNA libraries were constructed by 5'RACE with constant-segment primers, with sample barcodes and unique molecular identifiers being introduced. Trizol reagent was used to extract RNA from every sample. Amplification of the libraries took two PCR steps, and the second step added a second sample barcode plus Illumina TruSeq adapters. Libraries were sequenced on an Illumina NovaSeq with 2 x 150 bp paired-end reads. Per the source publication's procedure: With migec v1.2.7, reads were demultiplexed and then collapsed into UMI-guided consensus sequences. With mixcr v2.1.11, UMI consensuses were aligned to TRA and TRB V and J templates and assembled into clonotypes. A clonotype was counted as expanded or contracted only when both edgeR and NoisET called the clonotype significant, with the noise models trained on biological replicates. For edgeR calls, the cutoffs were a false discovery rate-adjusted p below 0.01 and a log2 fold-change threshold of 1. As an exploratory analysis of dynamics, max-normalized trajectories of the 1000 most abundant clonotypes were examined by PCA with hierarchical clustering. Each responding clone was given a CD4 or CD8 phenotype based on the CD4+ and CD8+ repertoires, which had been sequenced separately. Using fastp at Q25 and MiXCR, TCRdb reprocessed the public reads and kept productive beta chains. Every CDR3 protein is listed once, alongside the most common genes and DNA of its rows. TCRdb's processing, not the authors' own work, is the source of the V and J calls. Here the sample has 390,000 or so distinct CDR3 sequences; approximately 16% occur a single time. The ten largest clonotypes hold about 22% of the sample.

Ficoll-Paque density gradient centrifugation was used to isolate PBMCs. Broader findings and caveats from the paper: Some responding clones were detected in pre-infection memory, which suggested that pre-existing cross-reactive memory T cells had joined the SARS-CoV-2 response. Contracting CD4+ clones were found mainly in CM and EM memory subsets, while CD8+ clones were enriched in EMRA. The second-wave clones that peaked on day 37 were not confirmed to be SARS-CoV-2 specific. Clones that contracted from day 15 to 85 showed balanced CD4/CD8 phenotypes, whereas a second wave of clones that expanded from day 15 to 37 leaned towards CD4+. Only a couple of mild cases were covered by the study, and larger cohorts that include severe cases with pre-infection samples were considered necessary.

The chain couples TRBV6-2 or TRBV6-3 to TRBJ2-1, and TRBD2 matches 9 of the central bases. The sequencing sample was made of PBMCs or a T cell subset sorted from them (not recorded which). This sequence originates from a man in his late teens or twenties who had mild COVID-19 (a few samples of this study predate the infection). The sample titles of this study are shuffled in the database, so cell type and time point are left out; the donor was told from shared clones. The DNA sequence is TGTGCCAGCAGCTCAGCGGGGGGTGGCGGGTATGAGCAGTTCTTC. This translates into CASSSAGGGGYEQFF.